Below, 15 T cell receptor beta chains from the same sample are listed, as sequenced in a study of CD8 T cells in Susac syndrome. Random-hexamer reverse transcription was applied to about 0.45 to 1 ug RNA. From the immunoSEQ multiplex PCR reads, TCRdb called clonotypes with MiXCR, one entry per CDR3 protein. The table lists about 130,000 distinct CDR3 sequences, around 94% of them singletons. Sequencing was done on a sample of CD8+ T cells from PBMCs. Receptors originate from a human donor with Susac syndrome.

The chain joins TRBV30 to TRBJ1-1; TRBD1 is a possible D gene (6 bases). Germline V gene data show CDR1 as GTSNPN and CDR2 as SVGIG (reference sequence). The V gene lost 4 bases and the J gene lost 5 bases, with 8 bases spanning the gap. This CDR3 is 11 amino acids long. The CDR3 loop is CAWNRETEAFF. In nucleotides, the CDR3 is TGTGCCTGGAACAGGGAAACTGAAGCTTTCTTT.

The rearrangement links TRBV11-2 to TRBJ1-1, with 7 bases identical to TRBD1. CDR1 is SGHAT, CDR2 FQNNGV, per germline. This CDR3 region has 17 residues. The junction had 14 bases not matched to a gene; V was cut back by 4 bases and J by 3 bases. The CDR3 sequence: CASSSTPAGGLYTEAFF. Here the CDR3 DNA reads TGTGCCAGCAGCTCCACCCCGGCAGGGGGGTTGTACACTGAAGCTTTCTTT.

V gene TRBV15 combines with J gene TRBJ2-7; 14 bases map to TRBD2. CDR1 and CDR2 from the germline V gene are LNHNV and YYDKDF (reference sequence). The CDR3 is 16 amino acids. V shed 3 bases and J 2 bases; nucleotides not matched to a gene: 3. The CDR3 spells CATSSGLAGGPYEQYF. The CDR3 DNA reads TGTGCCACCAGCAGCGGACTAGCGGGAGGCCCCTACGAGCAGTACTTC.

The chain couples TRBV12-3 or TRBV12-4 to TRBJ2-7; the D gene is possibly TRBD1 (6 bases). The CDR3 is 14 residues long. The ends were cut back, 11 bases at V and 1 base at J, with 18 bases in the middle. CDR3: CASQGDRRSYEQYF. CDR3 bases: TGTGCCTCCCAAGGAGACAGGCGGTCCTACGAGCAGTACTTC.

The chain joins TRBV12-3 or TRBV12-4 to TRBJ1-5; no definite D call. V dropped 1 base and J dropped 4 bases, with 8 bases sitting between them. The CDR3 has 14 amino acids. The CDR3 coding sequence is TGTGCCAGCAGTTTAGTTTCCGCGAATCAGCCCCAGCATTTT. This encodes CASSLVSANQPQHF.

The chain combines TRBV5-1 with TRBJ1-2, with D tentatively TRBD1 (5 bases). Trimming pared 0 bases from V and 5 bases from J, leaving 14 bases between. From germline, CDR1 is SGHRS and CDR2 YFSETQ. This CDR3 contains 15 residues. CDR3 region: CASSLAFGTGYGYTF. The DNA of the CDR3 is TGCGCCAGCAGCTTGGCCTTTGGGACTGGATATGGCTACACCTTC.

The chain carries TRBV28 and TRBJ1-6; D remains unclear. The CDR3 runs 18 residues. V lost 4 bases to trimming and J lost 0 bases, with 16 bases between them. Germline loops: CDR1 MDHEN, CDR2 SYDVKM. This CDR3 is CASSYSVQLTSYNSPLHF. CDR3 in DNA: TGTGCCAGCAGTTACTCCGTACAGCTTACCTCCTATAATTCACCCCTCCACTTT. Full variable domain (outside the CDR3, taken from reference TRBV28 and TRBJ1-6): DVKVTQSSRYLVKRTGEKVFLECVQDMDHENMFWYRQDPGLGLRLIYFSYDVKMKEKGDIPEGYSVSREKKERFSLILESASTNQTSMYLCASSYSVQLTSYNSPLHFGNGTRLTVT.

Concerning this clonotype itself: At one boundary the junction diverges from the germline segment, which might be a read error. The chain carries TRBV12-3 or TRBV12-4 and TRBJ1-2; TRBD1 is a possible D gene (5 bases). This CDR3 comprises 12 residues. The CDR3 DNA sequence: TGTGCCAGCAGTTCCCCCCGTCGACAGATTTACTTC. Encoded protein: CASSSPRRQIYF.

The chain carries TRBV15 and TRBJ1-5, with D possibly matching TRBD1 (6 bases). Germline lookup yields CDR1 LNHNV and CDR2 YYDKDF (reference sequence). The CDR3 is 15 amino acids. Between the trimmed V and J ends, which lost 2 bases and 2 bases, there was a span of 10 bases. CDR3 DNA sequence: TGTGCCACCAGCAGATTCAGGGGAGGCAATCAGCCCCAGCATTTT. Translation: CATSRFRGGNQPQHF.

CDR3 sequence (DNA): TGTGCCAGCAGCTTAGCTCACAATGAGCAGTTCTTC. This translates into CASSLAHNEQFF. The J gene is TRBJ2-1, the V gene TRBV7-2; D remains unclear. Trimming left V 0 bases short and J 5 bases short, with 2 bases between. There are 12 residues in the CDR3. Germline V gene data show CDR1 as SGHTA and CDR2 as FQGNSA.

This chain connects TRBV7-9 to TRBJ1-2, with D possibly being TRBD1 (5 bases). The CDR3 runs to 14 residues. V was trimmed by 5 bases and J by 7 bases, leaving 17 bases between them. CDR1 and CDR2 from the germline V gene are SEHNR and FQNEAQ (reference sequence). The CDR3 sequence is CASSVTGTARGYTF. The CDR3 DNA is TGTGCCAGCAGCGTGACCGGGACGGCCCGTGGCTACACCTTC.

The V call is TRBV29-1, the J call TRBJ2-4; 13 bases fit TRBD2. J was trimmed by 3 bases and V by 4 bases; bases with no gene match: 6. This CDR3 spans 16 amino acids. The germline gives CDR1 SQVTM, CDR2 ANQGSEA. CDR3 DNA: TGCAGCGTTGTACTAGCGGGGGGGGTCGGCAAAAACATTCAGTACTTC. Translated: CSVVLAGGVGKNIQYF.

The chain links TRBV6-5 to TRBJ2-1, with 8 bases fitting TRBD2. Germline values: CDR1 MNHEY, CDR2 SVGAGI. Trimming took 4 bases from V and 3 from J; bases not matched to a gene: 5. CDR3 length equals 15 residues. DNA for the CDR3: TGTGCCAGCAGTTCCTCAGCGGGGGACTACAATGAGCAGTTCTTC. It specifies CASSSSAGDYNEQFF.

V usage is TRBV20-1 and J usage is TRBJ1-5; a possible D gene is TRBD1 (6 bases). The ends were cut back, 8 bases at V and 2 bases at J, with 22 bases in the middle. CDR1 DFQATT and CDR2 SNEGSKA come from the germline V gene (reference sequence). There are 16 residues in the CDR3. This chain's CDR3 is CSCAEQGMVGNQPQHF. The CDR3 DNA reads as TGCAGTTGTGCCGAACAGGGAATGGTTGGCAATCAGCCCCAGCATTTT.

The chain employs TRBV24-1 and TRBJ1-2, with D maybe TRBD1 (6 bases). The CDR3 length is 12 residues. V gave up 5 bases and J gave up 8 bases, with 11 bases separating them. Per the germline V gene, CDR1 is KGHDR and CDR2 is SFDVKD. This CDR3 is CATSAEDRGYTF. CDR3 nucleotide sequence: TGTGCCACCAGTGCCGAAGACAGGGGCTACACCTTC.